This TCR beta chain is from a study of tumor-infiltrating lymphocytes in primary liver carcinoma. Bulk tissue was left unsorted, and RNA and DNA were co-extracted from about 19-30 mg of it. With around 490 ng total RNA as template and a constant-region primer, TCR beta cDNA was made. Libraries of TCR beta came from three nested multiplex PCR rounds with slightly modified ARM-PCR. A C-beta reverse primer was combined with TRBV1-TRBV30 forward primers in the first two PCR rounds, and each round had 9 to 10 cycles. MiXCR, applied by TCRdb to the multiplex PCR reads, yields one record per CDR3 protein. This sample has 90,000 to 110,000 distinct CDR3 sequences, with about four fifths found just once. The CDR3 runs to 13 residues. From germline, CDR1 is SGDLS and CDR2 YYNGEE. V was cut by 3 bases and J by 0 bases, with 6 bases left in between.

The sequenced material came from liver tumor tissue from sampling region 3. The subset here: tumor region T3, left-lateral pole. The sequence was obtained from a man aged 35 to 55 with primary liver carcinoma and hepatitis B virus infection. The chain carries TRBV9 and TRBJ1-1; no definite D call. The CDR3 reads CASSAPVNTEAFF. In DNA, the CDR3 is TGTGCCAGCAGCGCACCGGTGAACACTGAAGCTTTCTTT.